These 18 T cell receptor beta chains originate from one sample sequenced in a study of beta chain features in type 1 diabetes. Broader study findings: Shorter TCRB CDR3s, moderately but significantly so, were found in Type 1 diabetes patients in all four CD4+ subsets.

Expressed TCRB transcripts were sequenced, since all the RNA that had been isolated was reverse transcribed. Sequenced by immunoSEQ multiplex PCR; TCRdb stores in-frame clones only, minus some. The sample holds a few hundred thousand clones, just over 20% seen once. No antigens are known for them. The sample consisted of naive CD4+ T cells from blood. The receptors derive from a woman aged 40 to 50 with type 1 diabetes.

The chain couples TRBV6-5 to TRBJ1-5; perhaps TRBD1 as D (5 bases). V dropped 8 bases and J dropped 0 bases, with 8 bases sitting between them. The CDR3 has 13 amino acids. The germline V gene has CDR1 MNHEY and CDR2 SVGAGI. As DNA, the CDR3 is TGTGCCAGCGCGACAGATAGCAATCAGCCCCAGCATTTT. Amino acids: CASATDSNQPQHF.

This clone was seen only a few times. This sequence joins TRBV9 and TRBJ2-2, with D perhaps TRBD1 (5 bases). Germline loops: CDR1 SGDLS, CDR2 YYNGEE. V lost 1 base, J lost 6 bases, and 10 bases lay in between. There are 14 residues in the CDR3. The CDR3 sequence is CASSVQGGPGELFF. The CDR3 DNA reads TGTGCCAGCAGCGTACAGGGTGGCCCCGGGGAGCTGTTTTTT.

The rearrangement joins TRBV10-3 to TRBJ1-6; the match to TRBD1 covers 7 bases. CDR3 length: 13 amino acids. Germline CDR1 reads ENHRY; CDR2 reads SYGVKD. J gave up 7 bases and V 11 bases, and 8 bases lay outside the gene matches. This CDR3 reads CALSRGENSPLHF. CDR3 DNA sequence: TGTGCCCTTTCCAGGGGGGAGAATTCACCCCTCCACTTT.

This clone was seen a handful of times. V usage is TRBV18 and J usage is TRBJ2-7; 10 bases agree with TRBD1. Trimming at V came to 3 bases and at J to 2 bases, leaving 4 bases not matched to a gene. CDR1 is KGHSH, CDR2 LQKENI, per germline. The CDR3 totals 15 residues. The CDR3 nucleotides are TGTGCCAGCTCACCCCCCGGGACAGGGGCCTACGAGCAGTACTTC. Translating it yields CASSPPGTGAYEQYF. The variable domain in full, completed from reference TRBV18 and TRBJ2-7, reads NAGVMQNPRHLVRRRGQEARLRCSPMKGHSHVYWYRQLPEEGLKFMVYLQKENIIDESGMPKERFSAEFPKEGPSILRIQQVVRGDSAAYFCASSPPGTGAYEQYFGPGTRLTVT.

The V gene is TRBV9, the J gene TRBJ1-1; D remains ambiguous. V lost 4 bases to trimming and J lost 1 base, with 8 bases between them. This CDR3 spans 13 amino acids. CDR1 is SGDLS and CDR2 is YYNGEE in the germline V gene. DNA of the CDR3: TGTGCCAGCAGCCCCGACTGGAACACTGAAGCTTTCTTT. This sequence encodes CASSPDWNTEAFF.

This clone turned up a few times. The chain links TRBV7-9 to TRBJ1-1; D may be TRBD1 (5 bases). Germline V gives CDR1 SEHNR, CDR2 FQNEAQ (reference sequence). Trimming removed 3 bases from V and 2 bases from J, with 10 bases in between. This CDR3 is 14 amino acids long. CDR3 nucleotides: TGTGCCAGCAGCTTGTCTACAGGTAACACTGAAGCTTTCTTT. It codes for CASSLSTGNTEAFF.

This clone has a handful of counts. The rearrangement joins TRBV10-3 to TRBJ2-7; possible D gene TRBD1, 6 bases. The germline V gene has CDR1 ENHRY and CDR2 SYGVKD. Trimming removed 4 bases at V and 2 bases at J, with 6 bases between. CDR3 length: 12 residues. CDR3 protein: CAISGTAYEQYF. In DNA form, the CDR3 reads TGTGCCATCAGTGGGACAGCCTACGAGCAGTACTTC.

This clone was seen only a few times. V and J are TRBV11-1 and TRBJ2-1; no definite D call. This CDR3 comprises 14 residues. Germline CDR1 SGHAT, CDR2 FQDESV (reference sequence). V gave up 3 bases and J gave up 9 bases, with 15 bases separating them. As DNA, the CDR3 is TGTGCCAGCAGCTTCGGTCTCCCCGCCATTGAGCAGTTCTTC. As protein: CASSFGLPAIEQFF.

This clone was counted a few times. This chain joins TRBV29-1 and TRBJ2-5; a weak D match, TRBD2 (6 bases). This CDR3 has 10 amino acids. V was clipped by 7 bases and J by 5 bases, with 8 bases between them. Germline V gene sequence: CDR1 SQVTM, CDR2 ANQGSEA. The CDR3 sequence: CSAGGETQYF. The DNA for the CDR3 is TGCAGCGCTGGAGGGGAGACCCAGTACTTC.

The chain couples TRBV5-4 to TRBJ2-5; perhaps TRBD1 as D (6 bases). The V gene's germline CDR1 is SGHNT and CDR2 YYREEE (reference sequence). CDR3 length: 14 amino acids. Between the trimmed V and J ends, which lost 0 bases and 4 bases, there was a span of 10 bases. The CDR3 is CASSLGQDLETQYF. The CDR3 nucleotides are TGTGCCAGCAGCTTGGGACAGGACCTAGAGACCCAGTACTTC.

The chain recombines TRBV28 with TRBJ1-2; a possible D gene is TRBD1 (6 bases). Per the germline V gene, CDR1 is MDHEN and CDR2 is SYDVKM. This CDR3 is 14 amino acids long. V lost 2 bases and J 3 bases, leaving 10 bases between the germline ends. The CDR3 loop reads CASSLVNRDYGYTF. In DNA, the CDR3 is TGTGCCAGCAGTTTAGTCAACAGGGACTATGGCTACACCTTC.

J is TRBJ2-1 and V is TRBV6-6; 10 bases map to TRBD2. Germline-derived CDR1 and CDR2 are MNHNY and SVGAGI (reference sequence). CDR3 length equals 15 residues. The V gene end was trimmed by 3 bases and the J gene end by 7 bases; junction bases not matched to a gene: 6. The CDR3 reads CASSYSSGSGNEQFF. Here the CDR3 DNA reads TGTGCCAGCAGTTATTCTAGCGGGAGCGGGAATGAGCAGTTCTTC.

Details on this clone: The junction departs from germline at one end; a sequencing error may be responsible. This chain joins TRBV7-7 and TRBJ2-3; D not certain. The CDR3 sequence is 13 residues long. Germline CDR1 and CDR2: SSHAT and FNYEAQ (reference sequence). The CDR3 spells CASSLVEVDTQYF. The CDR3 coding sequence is TGTGCTAGCAGCTTAGTTGAGGTAGATACGCAGTATTTT.

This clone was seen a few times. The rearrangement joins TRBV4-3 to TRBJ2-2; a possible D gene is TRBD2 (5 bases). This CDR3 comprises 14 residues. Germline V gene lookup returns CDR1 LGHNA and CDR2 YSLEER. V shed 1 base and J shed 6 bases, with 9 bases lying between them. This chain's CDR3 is CASSQVHGAGELFF. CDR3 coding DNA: TGCGCCAGCAGCCAAGTCCACGGGGCCGGGGAGCTGTTTTTT.

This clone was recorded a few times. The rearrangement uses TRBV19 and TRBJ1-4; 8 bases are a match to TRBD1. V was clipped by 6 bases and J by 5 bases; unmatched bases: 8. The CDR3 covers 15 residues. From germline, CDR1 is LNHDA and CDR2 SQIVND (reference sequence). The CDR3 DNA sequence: TGTGCCAGTAGAGACCTCGGGACAGGAAATGAAAAACTGTTTTTT. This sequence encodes CASRDLGTGNEKLFF.

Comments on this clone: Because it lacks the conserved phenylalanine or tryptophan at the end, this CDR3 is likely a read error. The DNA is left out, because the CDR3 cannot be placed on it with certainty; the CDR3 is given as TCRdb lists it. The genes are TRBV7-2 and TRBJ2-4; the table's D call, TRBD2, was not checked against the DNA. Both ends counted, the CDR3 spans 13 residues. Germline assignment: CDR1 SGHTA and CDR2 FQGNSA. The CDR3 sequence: CASSLFREGHLFV.

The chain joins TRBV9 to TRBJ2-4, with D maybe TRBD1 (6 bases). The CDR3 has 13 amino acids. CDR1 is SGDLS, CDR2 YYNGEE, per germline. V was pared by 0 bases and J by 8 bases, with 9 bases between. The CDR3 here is CASSVGAGDIQYF. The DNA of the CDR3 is TGTGCCAGCAGCGTAGGGGCAGGGGACATTCAGTACTTC. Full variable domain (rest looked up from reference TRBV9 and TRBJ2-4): DSGVTQTPKHLITATGQRVTLRCSPRSGDLSVYWYQQSLDQGLQFLIQYYNGEERAKGNILERFSAQQFPDLHSELNLSSLELGDSALYFCASSVGAGDIQYFGAGTRLSVL.

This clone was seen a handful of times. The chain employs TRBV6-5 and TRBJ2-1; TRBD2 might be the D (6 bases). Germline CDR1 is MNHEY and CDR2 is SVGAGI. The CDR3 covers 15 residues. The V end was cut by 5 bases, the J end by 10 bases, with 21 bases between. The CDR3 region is CASSLGRRGKGEQFF. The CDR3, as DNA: TGTGCCAGCAGTCTGGGTAGGCGGGGCAAAGGGGAGCAGTTCTTC.